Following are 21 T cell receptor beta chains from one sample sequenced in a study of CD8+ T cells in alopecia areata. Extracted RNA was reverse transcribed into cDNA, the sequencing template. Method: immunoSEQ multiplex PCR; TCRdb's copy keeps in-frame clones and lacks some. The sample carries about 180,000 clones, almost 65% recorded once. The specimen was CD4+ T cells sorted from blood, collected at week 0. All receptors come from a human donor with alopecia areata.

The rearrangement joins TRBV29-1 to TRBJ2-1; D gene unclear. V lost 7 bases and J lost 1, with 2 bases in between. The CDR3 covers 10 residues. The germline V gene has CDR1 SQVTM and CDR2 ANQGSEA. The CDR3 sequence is CSGSYNEQFF. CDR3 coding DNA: TGCAGCGGGTCCTACAATGAGCAGTTCTTC.

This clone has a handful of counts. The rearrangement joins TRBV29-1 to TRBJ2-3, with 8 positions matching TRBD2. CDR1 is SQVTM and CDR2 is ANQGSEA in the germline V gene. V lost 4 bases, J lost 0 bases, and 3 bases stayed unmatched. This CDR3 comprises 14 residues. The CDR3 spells CSVVERGSTDTQYF. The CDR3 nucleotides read TGCAGCGTTGTGGAGCGGGGGAGCACAGATACGCAGTATTTT.

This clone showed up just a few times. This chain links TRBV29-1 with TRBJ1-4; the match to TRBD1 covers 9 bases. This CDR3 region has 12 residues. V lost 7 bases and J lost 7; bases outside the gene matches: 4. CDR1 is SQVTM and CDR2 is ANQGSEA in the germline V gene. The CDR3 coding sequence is TGCAGCGCCGCGGACAGGGGTGAAAAACTGTTTTTT. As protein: CSAADRGEKLFF.

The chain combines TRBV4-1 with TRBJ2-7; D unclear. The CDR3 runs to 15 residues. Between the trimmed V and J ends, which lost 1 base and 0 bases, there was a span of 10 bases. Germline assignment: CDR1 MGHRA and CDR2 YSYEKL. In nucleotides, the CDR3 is TGCGCCAGCAGCCAAGGGGCAGGCACCTCCTACGAGCAGTACTTC. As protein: CASSQGAGTSYEQYF.

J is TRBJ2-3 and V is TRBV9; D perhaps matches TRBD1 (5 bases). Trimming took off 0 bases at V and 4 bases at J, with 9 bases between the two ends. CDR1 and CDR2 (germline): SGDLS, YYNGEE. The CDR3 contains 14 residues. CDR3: CASSVGQKSDTQYF. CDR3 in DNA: TGTGCCAGCAGCGTAGGACAGAAGTCAGATACGCAGTATTTT.

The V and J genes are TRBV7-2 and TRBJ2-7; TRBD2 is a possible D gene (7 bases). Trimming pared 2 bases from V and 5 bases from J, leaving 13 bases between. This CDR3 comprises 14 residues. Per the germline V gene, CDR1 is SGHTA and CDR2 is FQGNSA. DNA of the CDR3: TGTGCCAGCAGCTTAAAGGGGGACTATCACGAGCAGTACTTC. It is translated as CASSLKGDYHEQYF.

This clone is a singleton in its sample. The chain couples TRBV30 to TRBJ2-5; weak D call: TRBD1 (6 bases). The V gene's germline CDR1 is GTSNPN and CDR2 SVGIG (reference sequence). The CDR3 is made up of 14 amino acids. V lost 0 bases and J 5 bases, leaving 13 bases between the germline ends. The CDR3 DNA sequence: TGTGCCTGGAGTGTGGTCAGGGGCCTCGAGACCCAGTACTTC. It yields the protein CAWSVVRGLETQYF.

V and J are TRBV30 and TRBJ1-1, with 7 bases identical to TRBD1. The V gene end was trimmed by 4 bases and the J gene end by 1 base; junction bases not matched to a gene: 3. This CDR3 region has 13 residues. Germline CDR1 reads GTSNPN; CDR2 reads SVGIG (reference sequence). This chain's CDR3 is CAWKNRGNTEAFF. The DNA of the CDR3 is TGTGCCTGGAAGAACAGGGGGAACACTGAAGCTTTCTTT. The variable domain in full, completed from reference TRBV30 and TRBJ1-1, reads SQTIHQWPATLVQPVGSPLSLECTVEGTSNPNLYWYRQAAGRGLQLLFYSVGIGQISSEVPQNLSASRPQDRQFILSSKKLLLSDSGFYLCAWKNRGNTEAFFGQGTRLTVV.

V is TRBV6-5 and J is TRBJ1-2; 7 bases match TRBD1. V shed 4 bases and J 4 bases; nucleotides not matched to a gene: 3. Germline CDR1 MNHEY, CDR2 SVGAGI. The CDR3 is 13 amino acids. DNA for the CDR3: TGTGCCAGCAGTTTAGACAGGGCCTATGGCTACACCTTC. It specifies CASSLDRAYGYTF.

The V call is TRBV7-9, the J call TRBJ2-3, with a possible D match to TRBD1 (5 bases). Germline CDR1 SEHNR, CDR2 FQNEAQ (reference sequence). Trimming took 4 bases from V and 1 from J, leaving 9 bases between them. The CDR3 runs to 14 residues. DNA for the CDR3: TGTGCCAGCAGCTCCGTGACAGGCACAGATACGCAGTATTTT. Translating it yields CASSSVTGTDTQYF.

The CDR3 loop is CASSGQGATKNIQYF. The CDR3 DNA reads as TGTGCCAGCAGTGGACAGGGGGCGACCAAAAACATTCAGTACTTC. V is TRBV27 and J is TRBJ2-4, with 11 bases fitting TRBD1. The CDR3 loop spans 15 amino acids. Losses at the gene ends were 5 bases for V and 2 bases for J; bases not matched to a gene: 2. Germline V gene sequence: CDR1 MNHEY, CDR2 SMNVEV (reference sequence).

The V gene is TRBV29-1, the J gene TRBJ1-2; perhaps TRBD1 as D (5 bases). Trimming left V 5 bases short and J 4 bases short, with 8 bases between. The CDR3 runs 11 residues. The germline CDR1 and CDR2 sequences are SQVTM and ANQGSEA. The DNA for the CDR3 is TGCAGCGTTACAAGGGGCTATGGCTACACCTTC. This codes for CSVTRGYGYTF. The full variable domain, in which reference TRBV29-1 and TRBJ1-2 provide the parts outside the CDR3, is SAVISQKPSRDICQRGTSLTIQCQVDSQVTMMFWYRQQPGQSLTLIATANQGSEATYESGFVIDKFPISRPNLTFSTLTVSNMSPEDSSIYLCSVTRGYGYTFGSGTRLTVV.

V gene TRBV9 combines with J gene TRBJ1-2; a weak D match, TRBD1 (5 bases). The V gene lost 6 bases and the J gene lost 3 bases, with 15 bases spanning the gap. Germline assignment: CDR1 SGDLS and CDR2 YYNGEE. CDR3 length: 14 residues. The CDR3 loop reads CASTFMGGDYGYTF. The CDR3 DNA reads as TGTGCCAGCACATTTATGGGGGGAGACTATGGCTACACCTTC.

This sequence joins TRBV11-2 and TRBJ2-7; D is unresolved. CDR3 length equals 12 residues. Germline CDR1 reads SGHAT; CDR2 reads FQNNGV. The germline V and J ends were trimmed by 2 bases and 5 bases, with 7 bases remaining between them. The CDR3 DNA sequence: TGTGCCAGCAGCTTAATGGGGAACGAGCAGTACTTC. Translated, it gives CASSLMGNEQYF.

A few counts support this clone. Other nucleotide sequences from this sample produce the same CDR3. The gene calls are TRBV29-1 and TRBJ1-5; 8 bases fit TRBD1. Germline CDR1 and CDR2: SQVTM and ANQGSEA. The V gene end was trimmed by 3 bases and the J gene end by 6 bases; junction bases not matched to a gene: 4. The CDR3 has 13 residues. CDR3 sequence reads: CSVEVDRGQPQHF. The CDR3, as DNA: TGCAGCGTTGAGGTAGACAGGGGTCAGCCCCAGCATTTT.

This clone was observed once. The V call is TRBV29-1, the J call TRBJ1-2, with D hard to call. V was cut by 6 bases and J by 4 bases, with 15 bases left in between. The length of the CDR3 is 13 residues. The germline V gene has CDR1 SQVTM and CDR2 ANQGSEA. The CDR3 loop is CSVTFEAAYGYTF. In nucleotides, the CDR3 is TGCAGCGTCACATTTGAGGCGGCCTATGGCTACACCTTC.

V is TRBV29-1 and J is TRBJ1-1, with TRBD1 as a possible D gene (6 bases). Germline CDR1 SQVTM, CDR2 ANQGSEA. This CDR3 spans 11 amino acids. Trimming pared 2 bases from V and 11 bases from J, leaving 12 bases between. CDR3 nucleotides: TGCAGCGTTGAAAATAGGGGGTCTGCTTTCTTT. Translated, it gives CSVENRGSAFF.

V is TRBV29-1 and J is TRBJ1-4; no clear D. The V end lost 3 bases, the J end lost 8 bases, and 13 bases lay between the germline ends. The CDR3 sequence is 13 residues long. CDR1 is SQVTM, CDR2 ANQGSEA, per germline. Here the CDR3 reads CSVEGPRGEKLFF. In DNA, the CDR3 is TGCAGCGTTGAGGGCCCCCGGGGAGAAAAACTGTTTTTT.

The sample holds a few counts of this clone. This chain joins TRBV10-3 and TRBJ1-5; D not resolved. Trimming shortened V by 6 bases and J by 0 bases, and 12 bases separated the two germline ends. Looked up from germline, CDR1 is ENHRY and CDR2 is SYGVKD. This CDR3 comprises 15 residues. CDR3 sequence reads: CAISRTAVSNQPQHF. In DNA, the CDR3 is TGTGCCATCAGCCGAACTGCCGTTAGCAATCAGCCCCAGCATTTT.

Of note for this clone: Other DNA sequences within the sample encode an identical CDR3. In DNA form, the CDR3 reads TGCAGCGTTGCAGGTCAGAACACTGAAGCTTTCTTT. Amino acid sequence: CSVAGQNTEAFF. The V and J genes are TRBV29-1 and TRBJ1-1, with unresolved D. Germline loops: CDR1 SQVTM, CDR2 ANQGSEA. The CDR3 is 12 amino acids. Deletions cut 4 bases from V and 1 base from J, with 7 bases between.

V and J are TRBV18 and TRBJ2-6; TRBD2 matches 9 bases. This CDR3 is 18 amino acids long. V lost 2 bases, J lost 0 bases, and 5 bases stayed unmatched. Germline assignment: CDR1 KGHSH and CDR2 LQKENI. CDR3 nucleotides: TGTGCCAGCTCACCAATGACTAGCGGACCCTCTGGGGCCAACGTCCTGACTTTC. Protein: CASSPMTSGPSGANVLTF.